These 23 T cell receptor beta chains share one sample of origin, sequenced in a study of Graves' ophthalmopathy and Graves' hyperthyroidism. The sequenced template was RNA, covering the TCR beta CDR3 region. Investigators did first-round RT-PCR with HTBI primers, then second-round multiplex PCR. TCRdb ran MiXCR on the multiplex PCR reads and lists one entry per CDR3 protein. Of a few hundred thousand distinct CDR3 sequences in the sample, about 35% were seen once. The sample was peripheral blood or thyroid tissue (not recorded which). All receptors come from an adult man with Graves' hyperthyroidism.

The CDR3 reads CASSFGAKGGEQFF. The CDR3 DNA reads TGTGCCAGCAGTTTTGGTGCTAAGGGCGGTGAGCAGTTCTTC. This chain links TRBV12-3 or TRBV12-4 with TRBJ2-5; D gene ambiguous. The J call may be incorrect, as the DNA end agrees better with TRBJ2-1. The CDR3 runs 14 residues.

Details on this clonotype: A read error is likely, as this CDR3 ends without the conserved phenylalanine or tryptophan. The DNA is omitted, as the CDR3 cannot be located on it reliably, and the CDR3 follows TCRdb's listing. The chain recombines TRBV29-1 with TRBJ1-1; the tabulated D call, TRBD1, remains unverified against the DNA. The germline CDR1 and CDR2 sequences are SQVTM and ANQGSEA. The CDR3 has 11 residues if both end residues are counted. The chain's CDR3 is CSVEDPGQGVY.

Remarks on this clonotype: Its ends do not fully match the called genes, so a read error is possible. Written as DNA, the CDR3 is TGCGCCAGCAGCCAAGGGACCCCGGACAGTAATAGCAATCAGCCCCAGCATTTT. It specifies CASSQGTPDSNSNQPQHF. The chain recombines TRBV7-3 with TRBJ1-5, with a possible D match to TRBD1 (6 bases). The CDR3 length is 18 residues. Germline V gives CDR1 SGHTA, CDR2 FQGTGA.

Concerning this clonotype: The final CDR3 position lacks the conserved phenylalanine or tryptophan, pointing to a likely read error. It is unclear where the CDR3 begins or ends on the DNA, so no DNA is shown, and the CDR3 is as TCRdb lists it. The rearrangement links TRBV20-1 to TRBJ1-1. Inclusive of both ends, the CDR3 amounts to 11 amino acids. Per the germline V gene, CDR1 is DFQATT and CDR2 is SNEGSKA (reference sequence). CDR3 sequence reads: CSASLSEGANY.

The chain has TRBV5-1 and TRBJ2-1; 13 nucleotides align to TRBD2. The CDR3 sequence is 17 residues long. V lost 5 bases and J lost 1; bases outside the gene matches: 6. Germline values: CDR1 SGHRS, CDR2 YFSETQ. CDR3 bases: TGCGCCAGCAGTCTGACTAGCGGGGGGCCATCCTACAATGAGCAGTTCTTC. Translation: CASSLTSGGPSYNEQFF.

This clonotype was recorded many times. The rearrangement uses TRBV6-5 and TRBJ1-5, with 9 positions matching TRBD1. Per the germline V gene, CDR1 is MNHEY and CDR2 is SVGAGI. Trimming at V came to 7 bases and at J to 7 bases, leaving 8 bases not matched to a gene. The CDR3 is 14 residues long. CDR3 protein: CASKAGQGIQPQHF. CDR3 coding DNA: TGTGCCAGCAAGGCGGGACAGGGAATCCAGCCCCAGCATTTT.

This clonotype appeared many times. V gene TRBV20-1 combines with J gene TRBJ1-1; tentative D call: TRBD1 (6 bases). Trimming removed 0 bases from V and 7 bases from J, with 21 bases in between. This CDR3 comprises 16 residues. The germline V gene has CDR1 DFQATT and CDR2 SNEGSKA (reference sequence). The CDR3 protein is CSARDFGGPSVDEAFF. CDR3 sequence (DNA): TGCAGTGCTAGAGATTTCGGGGGCCCCAGCGTAGATGAAGCTTTCTTT.

This clonotype has a count of ten or more. This chain joins TRBV10-3 and TRBJ1-1; TRBD1 aligns across 9 bases. Germline V gene data show CDR1 as ENHRY and CDR2 as SYGVKD. V was pared by 6 bases and J by 4 bases, with 6 bases of the junction left unmatched. The CDR3 runs 14 residues. The CDR3, as DNA: TGTGCCATCAGCAGGGGACAGGGTCGCACTGAAGCTTTCTTT. Encoded protein: CAISRGQGRTEAFF.

In this sample, this clonotype turned up a few times. The V and J genes are TRBV20-1 and TRBJ2-5; D is unclear. V was shortened by 4 bases and J by 2 bases, with 2 bases between the two germline ends. The CDR3 spans 10 residues. From germline, CDR1 is DFQATT and CDR2 SNEGSKA (reference sequence). CDR3: CSAIQETQYF. CDR3 nucleotides: TGCAGTGCTATTCAAGAGACCCAGTACTTC.

This clonotype has a count of ten or more. This sequence joins TRBV7-9 and TRBJ1-1, with D tentatively TRBD1 (5 bases). Looked up from germline, CDR1 is SEHNR and CDR2 is FQNEAQ (reference sequence). The CDR3 is 14 amino acids. V lost 2 bases and J 4 bases, leaving 11 bases between the germline ends. CDR3 coding DNA: TGTGCCAGCAGCTTACTGGGGGACGGCACTGAAGCTTTCTTT. Translation: CASSLLGDGTEAFF.

This clonotype was seen ten or more times. V gene TRBV5-5 combines with J gene TRBJ1-5; 8 nucleotides agree with TRBD1. Germline CDR1 reads SGHKS; CDR2 reads YYEKEE (reference sequence). The CDR3 loop spans 15 amino acids. V trimming: 4 bases; J trimming: 2 bases; junction bases outside the gene matches: 5. For the CDR3, the DNA is TGTGCCAGCAGCCAGACAGGGGTGGGCAATCAGCCCCAGCATTTT. Encoded protein: CASSQTGVGNQPQHF.

There are many counts of this clonotype. V gene TRBV7-6 combines with J gene TRBJ2-2; either TRBD1 or TRBD2 may supply D (5 bases each). CDR1 and CDR2 from the germline V gene are SGHVS and FNYEAQ. The germline V and J ends were trimmed by 2 bases and 6 bases, with 16 bases remaining between them. This CDR3 has 16 amino acids. CDR3 bases: TGTGCCAGCAGCTTAAGTACGGGGCGCTGGGCCGGGGAGCTGTTTTTT. Amino acids: CASSLSTGRWAGELFF.

Regarding this clonotype: A junction boundary mismatches the germline segment, possibly from a read error. The rearrangement joins TRBV5-1 to TRBJ1-6; tentative D call: TRBD1 (5 bases). In germline, CDR1 is SGHRS, CDR2 YFSETQ. The CDR3 loop spans 17 amino acids. Written as DNA, the CDR3 is TGCGCCAGCAGCTACCTGGGACTGTTCAATCGCAATTCGCCCCTCCACTTT. It yields the protein CASSYLGLFNRNSPLHF.

This clonotype was observed at least ten times. This chain links TRBV7-9 with TRBJ2-5, with 9 bases aligning to TRBD1. V trimming: 4 bases; J trimming: 2 bases; junction bases outside the gene matches: 14. This CDR3 contains 18 residues. CDR1 and CDR2 from the germline V gene are SEHNR and FQNEAQ (reference sequence). In nucleotides, the CDR3 is TGTGCCAGCAGCTACCCGGGACAGGGCCCTATCAATCAAGAGACCCAGTACTTC. This codes for CASSYPGQGPINQETQYF.

The J gene is TRBJ1-1, the V gene TRBV24-1; D is unclear. Per the germline V gene, CDR1 is KGHDR and CDR2 is SFDVKD. The CDR3 contains 12 residues. V was cut by 5 bases and J by 7 bases, with 10 bases left in between. CDR3 sequence reads: CATSAMGNEAFF. CDR3 nucleotides: TGTGCCACCAGTGCAATGGGCAATGAAGCTTTCTTT.

The CDR3 sequence: CASSRDGQGNTEAFF. DNA for the CDR3: TGTGCCAGCAGCCGCGATGGACAGGGGAACACTGAAGCTTTCTTT. V and J are TRBV5-4 and TRBJ1-1; 8 bases align to TRBD1. The germline CDR1 and CDR2 sequences are SGHNT and YYREEE (reference sequence). The CDR3 has 15 residues. V lost 4 bases to trimming and J lost 1 base; unmatched junction nucleotides: 6.

About this clonotype: A much larger clone is a single base away; this may be a read error. The chain links TRBV20-1 to TRBJ1-2; D is unresolved. Germline values: CDR1 DFQATT, CDR2 SNEGSKA (reference sequence). V was cut by 0 bases and J by 4 bases, with 9 bases left in between. The CDR3 totals 13 residues. CDR3 residues: CSARDGGSYGYTF. CDR3 bases: TGCAGTGCTAGAGATGGCGGCTCCTATGGCTACACCTTC.

The V call is TRBV7-2, the J call TRBJ1-1, with D possibly matching TRBD1 (5 bases). Deletions cut 5 bases from V and 2 bases from J, with 15 bases between. The CDR3 consists of 15 residues. Germline V lookup: CDR1 SGHTA, CDR2 FQGNSA. The CDR3 region is CASSPWTGGNTEAFF. The CDR3 region has the DNA TGTGCCAGCAGCCCCTGGACGGGGGGAAACACTGAAGCTTTCTTT.

This clonotype was counted ten times or more. The rearrangement links TRBV6-5 to TRBJ1-4; no firm D call. Trimming shortened V by 0 bases and J by 4 bases, and 12 bases separated the two germline ends. There are 16 residues in the CDR3. Per the germline V gene, CDR1 is MNHEY and CDR2 is SVGAGI. The CDR3 region is CASSYSNTGFNEKLFF. CDR3 bases: TGTGCCAGCAGTTACTCGAACACGGGGTTTAATGAAAAACTGTTTTTT.

The chain recombines TRBV18 with TRBJ2-5, with D tentatively TRBD1 (5 bases). The CDR3 totals 12 residues. Per the germline V gene, CDR1 is KGHSH and CDR2 is LQKENI. Deletions cut 3 bases from V and 10 bases from J, with 12 bases between. CDR3 loop: CASSPIKGIQYF. The CDR3 nucleotides read TGTGCCAGCTCACCGATTAAGGGGATCCAGTACTTC.

The V call is TRBV7-9, the J call TRBJ2-2; D is unresolved. The CDR3 spans 15 residues. Trimming took 4 bases from V and 7 from J, leaving 16 bases between them. Germline V gene lookup returns CDR1 SEHNR and CDR2 FQNEAQ (reference sequence). CDR3 DNA: TGTGCCAGCAGCTACCCTGGGTCCGGCGGCGGGGAGCTGTTTTTT. Translation: CASSYPGSGGGELFF.

The J gene is TRBJ1-1, the V gene TRBV10-3; D might be TRBD1 (5 bases). CDR1 and CDR2 from the germline V gene are ENHRY and SYGVKD. V was shortened by 6 bases and J by 6 bases, with 17 bases between the two germline ends. CDR3 length equals 14 residues. Here the CDR3 reads CAISRGRGGAEAFF. The CDR3 DNA follows: TGTGCCATCAGCCGCGGACGGGGGGGGGCTGAAGCTTTCTTT.

Note on this clonotype: Relative to the germline gene, one junction end is altered; a read error may explain this. The chain has TRBV29-1 and TRBJ2-1; D is perhaps TRBD2 (6 bases). CDR3 size: 13 residues. Germline lookup yields CDR1 SQVTM and CDR2 ANQGSEA. DNA of the CDR3: TGTGCCAGCAGCTTGGTCGGGGGTTATGAGCAGTTCTTC. Translating it yields CASSLVGGYEQFF.